This T cell receptor beta chain was sequenced for a study of T-cell memory formation after mild COVID-19. Study-wide findings and caveats: Several responding clones turned up in pre-infection memory, indicating that cross-reactive memory may have taken part.

This clonotype has just a few counts. Its antigen is not known. MiXCR, applied by TCRdb to the 5' RACE reads, yields one record per CDR3 protein. The table records hundreds of thousands of distinct CDR3 sequences, approximately 19% of them present only once. Germline-derived CDR1 and CDR2 are MNHEY and SVGEGT. Deletions cut 6 bases from V and 0 bases from J, with 11 bases between. The CDR3 spans 15 residues. What was sequenced was PBMCs or a T cell subset sorted from them (not recorded which). The chain has TRBV6-2 or TRBV6-3 and TRBJ1-4, with D uncertain. The source is a man between 18 and 29 years old who had mild COVID-19 (a few samples of this study predate the infection). Cell type and time point are not known. CDR3 sequence: CASRPRTSTNEKLFF. The CDR3 DNA follows: TGTGCCAGCAGGCCCCGGACTTCAACTAATGAAAAACTGTTTTTT.